Only a few counts were recorded for the clone carrying this T cell receptor (beta chain). The CDR3 contains 14 residues. Trimming cost V 9 bases and J 3 bases; bases outside gene matches: 7. Germline V gives CDR1 MGHDK, CDR2 SYGVNS. TCRdb re-analysed the 5' RACE reads in MiXCR, keeping a single row per CDR3 protein. The repertoire has about 46,000 distinct CDR3 sequences, about 28% of them found once; the top ten carry roughly 2%. The rearrangement uses TRBV25-1 and TRBJ2-7, with 11 bases that match TRBD1. The sequence was obtained from a female donor with breast cancer. Specimen: naive CD4+ T cells sorted from blood. Subset denoted: naive CD4+ T cells, CD4+CD45RA+CD25-. The CDR3 reads CASISGTGGYEQYF. The CDR3 nucleotides are TGTGCCAGTATATCCGGGACAGGGGGCTACGAGCAGTACTTC.